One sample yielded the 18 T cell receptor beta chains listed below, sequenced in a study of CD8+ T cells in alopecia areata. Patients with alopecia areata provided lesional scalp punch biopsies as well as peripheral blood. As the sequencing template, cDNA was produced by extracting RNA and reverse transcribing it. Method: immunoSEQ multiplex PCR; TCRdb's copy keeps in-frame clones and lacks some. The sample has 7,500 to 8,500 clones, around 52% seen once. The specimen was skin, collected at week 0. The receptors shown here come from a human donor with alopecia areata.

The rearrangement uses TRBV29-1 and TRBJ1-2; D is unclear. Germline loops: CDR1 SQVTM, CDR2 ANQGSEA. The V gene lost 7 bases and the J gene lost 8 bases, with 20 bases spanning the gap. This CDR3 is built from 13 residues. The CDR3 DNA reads TGCAGCGCCCTGGCGGCAGATTCAGGCGGCTACACCTTC. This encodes CSALAADSGGYTF.

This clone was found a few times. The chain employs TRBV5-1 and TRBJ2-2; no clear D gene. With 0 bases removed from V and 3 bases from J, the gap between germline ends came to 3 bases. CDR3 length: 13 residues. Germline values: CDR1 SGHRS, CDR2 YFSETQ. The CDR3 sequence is CASSLGHTGELFF. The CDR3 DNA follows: TGCGCCAGCAGCTTGGGACACACCGGGGAGCTGTTTTTT.

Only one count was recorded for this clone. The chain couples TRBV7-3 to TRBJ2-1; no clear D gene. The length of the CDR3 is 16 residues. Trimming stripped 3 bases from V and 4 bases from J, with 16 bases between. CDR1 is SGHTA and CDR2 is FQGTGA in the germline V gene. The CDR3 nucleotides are TGTGCCAGCAGCTTTCGGAGTGCTCCCCCTTACAATGAGCAGTTCTTC. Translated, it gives CASSFRSAPPYNEQFF.

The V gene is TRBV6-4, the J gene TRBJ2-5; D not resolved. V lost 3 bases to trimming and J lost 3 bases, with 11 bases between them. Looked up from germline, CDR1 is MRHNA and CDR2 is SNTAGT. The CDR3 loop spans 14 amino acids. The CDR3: CASSDRPQEETQYF. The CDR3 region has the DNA TGTGCCAGCAGTGATCGGCCCCAGGAAGAGACCCAGTACTTC.

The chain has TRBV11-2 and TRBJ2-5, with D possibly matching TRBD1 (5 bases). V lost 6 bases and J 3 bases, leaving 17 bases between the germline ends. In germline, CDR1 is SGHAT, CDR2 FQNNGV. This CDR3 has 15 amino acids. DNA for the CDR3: TGTGCCAGCAGTTCCACACAGCGCAGGGAAGAGACCCAGTACTTC. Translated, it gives CASSSTQRREETQYF.

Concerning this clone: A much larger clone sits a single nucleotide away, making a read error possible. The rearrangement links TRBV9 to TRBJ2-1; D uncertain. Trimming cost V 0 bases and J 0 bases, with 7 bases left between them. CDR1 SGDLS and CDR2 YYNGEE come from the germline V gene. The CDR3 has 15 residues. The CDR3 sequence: CASSVEPDSYNEQFF. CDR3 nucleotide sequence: TGTGCCAGCAGCGTAGAGCCAGACTCCTACAATGAGCAGTTCTTC.

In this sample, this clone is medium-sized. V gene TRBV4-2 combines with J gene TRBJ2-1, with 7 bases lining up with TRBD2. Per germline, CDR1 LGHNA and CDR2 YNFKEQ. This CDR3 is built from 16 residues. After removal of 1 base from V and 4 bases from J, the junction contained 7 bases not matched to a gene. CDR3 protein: CASSQGGGRGYNEQFF. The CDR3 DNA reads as TGTGCCAGCAGCCAAGGTGGTGGGAGGGGATACAATGAGCAGTTCTTC.

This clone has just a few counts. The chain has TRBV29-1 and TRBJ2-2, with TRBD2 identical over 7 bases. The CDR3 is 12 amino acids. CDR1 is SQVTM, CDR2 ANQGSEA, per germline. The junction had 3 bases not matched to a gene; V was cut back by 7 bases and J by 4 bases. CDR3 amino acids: CSGSGGTGELFF. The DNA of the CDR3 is TGCAGCGGGTCGGGGGGCACCGGGGAGCTGTTTTTT.

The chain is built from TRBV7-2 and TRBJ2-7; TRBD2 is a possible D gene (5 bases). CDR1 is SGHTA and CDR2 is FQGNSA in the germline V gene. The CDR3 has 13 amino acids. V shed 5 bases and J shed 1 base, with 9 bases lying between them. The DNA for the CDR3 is TGTGCCAGCAGCCCCCCGGGGTCCTACGAGCAGTACTTC. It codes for CASSPPGSYEQYF.

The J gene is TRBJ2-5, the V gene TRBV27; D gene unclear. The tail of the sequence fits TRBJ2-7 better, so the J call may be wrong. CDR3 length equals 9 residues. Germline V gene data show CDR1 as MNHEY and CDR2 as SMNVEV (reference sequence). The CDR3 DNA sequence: TGTGCCAGAAATTACGAGCAGTACTTC. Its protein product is CARNYEQYF.

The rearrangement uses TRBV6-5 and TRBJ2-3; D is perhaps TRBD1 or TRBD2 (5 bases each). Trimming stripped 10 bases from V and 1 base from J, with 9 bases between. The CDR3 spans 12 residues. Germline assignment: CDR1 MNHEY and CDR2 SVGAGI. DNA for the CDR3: TGTGCCACCGGGACGCGCACAGATACGCAGTATTTT. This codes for CATGTRTDTQYF.

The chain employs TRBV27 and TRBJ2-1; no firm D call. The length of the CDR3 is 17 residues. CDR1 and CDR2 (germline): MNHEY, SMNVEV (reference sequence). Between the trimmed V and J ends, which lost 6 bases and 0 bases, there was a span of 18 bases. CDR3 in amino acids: CASRRRSNSPSYNEQFF. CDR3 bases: TGTGCCAGCAGGAGAAGGAGTAATTCCCCCTCCTACAATGAGCAGTTCTTC.

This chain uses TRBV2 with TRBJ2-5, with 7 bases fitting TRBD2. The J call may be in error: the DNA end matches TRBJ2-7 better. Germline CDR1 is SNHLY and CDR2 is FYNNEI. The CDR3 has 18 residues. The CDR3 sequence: CASSERRSPSGGSYEQYF. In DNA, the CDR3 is TGTGCCAGCAGTGAAAGGAGGAGCCCTAGCGGAGGATCCTACGAGCAGTACTTC.

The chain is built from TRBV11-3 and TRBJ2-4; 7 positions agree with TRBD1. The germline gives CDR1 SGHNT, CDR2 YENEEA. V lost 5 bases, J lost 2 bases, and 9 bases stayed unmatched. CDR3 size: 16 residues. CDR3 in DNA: TGTGCCAGCAGCCGCGACAGGGTGGGGACCAAAAACATTCAGTACTTC. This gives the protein CASSRDRVGTKNIQYF.

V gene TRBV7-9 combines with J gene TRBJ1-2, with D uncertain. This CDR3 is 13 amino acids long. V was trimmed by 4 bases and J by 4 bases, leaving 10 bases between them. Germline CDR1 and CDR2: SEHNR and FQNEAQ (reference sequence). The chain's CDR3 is CASSSASAYGYTF. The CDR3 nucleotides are TGTGCCAGCAGCTCGGCCAGCGCCTATGGCTACACCTTC.

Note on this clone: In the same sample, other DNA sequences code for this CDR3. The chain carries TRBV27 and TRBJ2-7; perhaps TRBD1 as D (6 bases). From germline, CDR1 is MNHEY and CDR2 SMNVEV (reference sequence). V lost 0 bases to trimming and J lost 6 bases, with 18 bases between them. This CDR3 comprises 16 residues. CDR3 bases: TGTGCCAGCAGTTTATCGCCGGGCAGGGGCCGTCTCGAGCAGTACTTC. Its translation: CASSLSPGRGRLEQYF.

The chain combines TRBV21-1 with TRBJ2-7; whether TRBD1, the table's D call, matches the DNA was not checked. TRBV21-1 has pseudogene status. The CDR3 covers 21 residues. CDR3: CASSKRTGRNLTCAPPLEQYF. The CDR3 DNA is TGTGCCAGCAGCAAACGAACAGGGCGAAATCTTACTTGTGCTCCACCCCTCGAGCAGTACTTC.

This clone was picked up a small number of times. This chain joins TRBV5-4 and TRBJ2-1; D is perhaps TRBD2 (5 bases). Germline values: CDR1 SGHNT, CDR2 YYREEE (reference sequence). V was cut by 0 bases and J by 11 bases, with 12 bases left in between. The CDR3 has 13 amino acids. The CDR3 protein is CASSLVVASQQFF. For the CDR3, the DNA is TGTGCCAGCAGCTTGGTAGTAGCGTCCCAGCAGTTCTTC.